This TCR beta chain originates from a study of blood T cells in healthy people across ages. Combining a sample-barcoded 5' primer with a J-beta primer mix, a second PCR ran for roughly 7 to 12 cycles. Each CDR3 protein is one row after TCRdb ran MiXCR on the 5' RACE reads. In the table there are about 730,000 distinct CDR3 sequences, approximately 43% of which are singletons. Per-sample yields of isolated PBMCs were at least 6 million. Total RNA was extracted at no less than 5 micrograms per sample. V was clipped by 8 bases and J by 5 bases; unmatched bases: 9. Germline V CDR1 and CDR2: MNHNS, SASEGT. The CDR3 is made up of 16 amino acids. This clonotype was found once.

The sequence was obtained from a woman between 55 and 75 years old in good health. V usage is TRBV6-1 and J usage is TRBJ2-3, with 14 nucleotides matching TRBD2. The sample consisted of blood. CDR3 coding DNA: TGTGCCAGCCAAGGGACTAGCGGGAGTAGGAAAGATACGCAGTATTTT. This translates into CASQGTSGSRKDTQYF.